The next 28 T cell receptor beta chains were all read from a single sample in a study of cytomegalovirus exposure and HLA in healthy donors. 60 Vbeta and 13 Jbeta primers were used in PCR. Profiling relied on immunoSEQ multiplex PCR, and the TCRdb table lists in-frame clones only, not all of them. The table has approximately 150,000 clones, 75% to 85% seen once; the top ten hold 5% to 7.5%. The sample was PBMCs. The receptors come from a woman between 40 and 55 years old in good health and CMV-seropositive.

The chain combines TRBV28 with TRBJ1-3; D not resolved. Germline V CDR1 and CDR2: MDHEN, SYDVKM. This CDR3 comprises 15 residues. V gave up 7 bases and J gave up 0 bases, with 13 bases separating them. For the CDR3, the DNA is TGTGCCAGCATAGTCCCGGGAGACTCTGGAAACACCATATATTTT. Residues: CASIVPGDSGNTIYF.

This chain uses TRBV21-1 with TRBJ1-3. TRBV21-1 is reported as a pseudogene. This CDR3 comprises 13 residues. The CDR3 sequence is CASSGGRGNTIYF. For the CDR3, the DNA is TGTGCCAGCAGCGGCGGTCGTGGAAACACCATATATTTT.

V and J are TRBV7-6 and TRBJ2-3; D unresolved. The V gene lost 6 bases and the J gene lost 0 bases, with 10 bases spanning the gap. There are 14 residues in the CDR3. Germline V lookup: CDR1 SGHVS, CDR2 FNYEAQ. The CDR3 DNA sequence: TGTGCCAGCAGGCGATTGTCTAGCACAGATACGCAGTATTTT. Residues: CASRRLSSTDTQYF.

The chain has TRBV7-8 and TRBJ2-7; unclear D gene. The CDR3 is made up of 12 amino acids. V dropped 3 bases and J dropped 6 bases, with 9 bases sitting between them. Germline CDR1 reads SGHVS; CDR2 reads FQNEAQ. CDR3 protein: CASSFSGFEQYF. CDR3 coding DNA: TGTGCCAGCAGCTTCTCGGGTTTCGAGCAGTACTTC.

The gene calls are TRBV9 and TRBJ2-3, with 9 bases matching TRBD1. The J segment lost 6 bases and the V segment lost 0 bases, leaving 5 bases of the junction unmatched. This CDR3 has 15 residues. Germline CDR1 reads SGDLS; CDR2 reads YYNGEE. The CDR3 DNA sequence: TGTGCCAGCAGCGTAGGGACAGGGGAGGGGGATACGCAGTATTTT. Amino acids: CASSVGTGEGDTQYF.

The chain uses TRBV6-6 and TRBJ2-7, with TRBD1 matching 8 bases. Trimming removed 8 bases from V and 5 bases from J; junction bases left unmatched: 8. CDR3 size: 13 residues. The germline V gene has CDR1 MNHNY and CDR2 SVGAGI (reference sequence). The CDR3 sequence: CASGGQGYDEQYF. The CDR3 bases are TGTGCCAGCGGAGGACAGGGATACGACGAGCAGTACTTC.

The chain couples TRBV2 to TRBJ2-2; D unclear. Trimming left V 6 bases short and J 12 bases short, with 14 bases between. The CDR3 loop spans 12 amino acids. Germline CDR1 is SNHLY and CDR2 is FYNNEI. The CDR3 region is CASRERYLKLFF. In DNA, the CDR3 is TGTGCCAGCAGGGAGAGATATCTAAAGCTGTTTTTT.

About this clone itself: The junction shows a germline mismatch at one end, possibly a read error. The J gene is TRBJ2-2, the V gene TRBV7-9, with a tentative D call TRBD2 (5 bases). The CDR3 contains 16 residues. The germline CDR1 and CDR2 sequences are SEHNR and FQNEAQ (reference sequence). The CDR3 bases are TGTTCCAGCAGCTCCCCGTGGGAGACGAACACCGGGGAGCTGTTTTTT. Translated: CSSSSPWETNTGELFF.

The chain links TRBV4-2 to TRBJ2-1; 12 nucleotides line up with TRBD2. CDR1 and CDR2 (germline): LGHNA, YNFKEQ. CDR3 length: 16 amino acids. The J segment lost 4 bases and the V segment lost 5 bases, leaving 6 bases of the junction unmatched. CDR3 protein: CASSSGLAGSYNEQFF. In nucleotides, the CDR3 is TGTGCCAGCAGCTCAGGACTAGCGGGATCGTACAATGAGCAGTTCTTC.

The genes are TRBV11-2 and TRBJ2-7; D possibly corresponds to TRBD2 (6 bases). This CDR3 comprises 14 residues. CDR1 SGHAT and CDR2 FQNNGV come from the germline V gene. V gave up 2 bases and J gave up 4 bases, with 12 bases separating them. CDR3 nucleotide sequence: TGTGCCAGCAGCTTAACGGGAGCTGGGTACGAGCAGTACTTC. Protein sequence: CASSLTGAGYEQYF.

The V call is TRBV28, the J call TRBJ1-2; TRBD1 aligns across 7 bases. Trimming took 1 base from V and 6 from J; bases not matched to a gene: 8. The germline V gene has CDR1 MDHEN and CDR2 SYDVKM. CDR3 length: 15 residues. CDR3 amino acids: CASSLSAGQRDGYTF. CDR3 DNA: TGTGCCAGCAGTTTATCGGCGGGACAGCGGGATGGCTACACCTTC.

The chain is built from TRBV6-1 and TRBJ2-5; 7 positions match TRBD1. The CDR3 loop spans 15 amino acids. Germline values: CDR1 MNHNS, CDR2 SASEGT. V lost 5 bases to trimming and J lost 5 bases; unmatched junction nucleotides: 11. The CDR3 nucleotides read TGTGCCAGCAGTCGTGCAGGGGGAAAGGAGGAGACCCAGTACTTC. This gives the protein CASSRAGGKEETQYF.

This rearrangement joins TRBV4-2 to TRBJ2-3, with 8 positions matching TRBD2. Germline V lookup: CDR1 LGHNA, CDR2 YNFKEQ. The CDR3 length is 16 residues. With 1 base clipped from V and 4 bases from J, the junction kept 7 bases outside the gene matches. The CDR3 reads CASSQVIGGRSDTQYF. The CDR3, as DNA: TGTGCCAGCAGCCAAGTCATTGGCGGGAGGTCAGATACGCAGTATTTT.

The J gene is TRBJ2-1, the V gene TRBV7-9; 8 bases map to TRBD2. The J segment lost 15 bases and the V segment lost 1 base, leaving 17 bases of the junction unmatched. The CDR3 extends over 16 amino acids. Germline V gives CDR1 SEHNR, CDR2 FQNEAQ (reference sequence). CDR3 coding DNA: TGTGCCAGCAGCTTAGTCTTAGGCTCTAGCGGGTACCCCGGGTTCTTC. It codes for CASSLVLGSSGYPGFF.

The rearrangement uses TRBV7-8 and TRBJ2-7; 13 bases are shared with TRBD2. This CDR3 is 17 amino acids long. The germline CDR1 and CDR2 sequences are SGHVS and FQNEAQ. The junction had 5 bases not matched to a gene; V was cut back by 1 base and J by 2 bases. The CDR3 coding sequence is TGTGCCAGCAGCTTAGGCGTGGGGACTAGCGGGACCTACGAGCAGTACTTC. Its protein is CASSLGVGTSGTYEQYF.

This clone was detected a few times. V gene TRBV4-2 combines with J gene TRBJ2-5; tentative D call: TRBD1 (8 bases). Trimming removed 4 bases from V and 5 bases from J, with 11 bases in between. The CDR3 runs to 13 residues. Per the germline V gene, CDR1 is LGHNA and CDR2 is YNFKEQ. DNA of the CDR3: TGTGCCAGCAGCCCACAGGGGGGGGAGACCCAGTACTTC. This encodes CASSPQGGETQYF.

This chain uses TRBV15 with TRBJ2-7; D possibly corresponds to TRBD1 (5 bases). Germline V CDR1 and CDR2: LNHNV, YYDKDF (reference sequence). This CDR3 is 12 amino acids long. V lost 4 bases and J 6 bases, leaving 10 bases between the germline ends. The chain's CDR3 is CATSNAGFEQYF. CDR3 bases: TGTGCCACCAGCAACGCAGGGTTCGAGCAGTACTTC. Combining the CDR3 with reference TRBV15 and TRBJ2-7 gives the whole variable domain DAMVIQNPRYQVTQFGKPVTLSCSQTLNHNVMYWYQQKSSQAPKLLFHYYDKDFNNEADTPDNFQSRRPNTSFCFLDIRSPGLGDTAMYLCATSNAGFEQYFGPGTRLTVT.

V and J are TRBV7-8 and TRBJ1-5; tentatively, D is TRBD1 (6 bases). CDR3 length: 16 amino acids. Germline values: CDR1 SGHVS, CDR2 FQNEAQ. V was shortened by 2 bases and J by 8 bases, with 19 bases between the two germline ends. CDR3: CASSLTGTIQGEPQHF. The CDR3 nucleotides read TGTGCCAGCAGCTTAACAGGGACAATTCAGGGCGAGCCCCAGCATTTT.

This clone was detected a few times. The chain carries TRBV10-3 and TRBJ2-7, with 8 bases matching TRBD2. The V and J ends lost 3 bases and 3 bases, in that order; junction bases with no gene match: 7. Germline V gene data show CDR1 as ENHRY and CDR2 as SYGVKD. The CDR3 consists of 15 residues. CDR3 in DNA: TGTGCCATCAGTGAAGTAGGACGGGAGGGCTACGAGCAGTACTTC. This encodes CAISEVGREGYEQYF.

The V call is TRBV11-3, the J call TRBJ2-5; TRBD2 agrees at 11 bases. CDR3 length equals 16 residues. J gave up 9 bases and V 1 base, and 10 bases lay outside the gene matches. The germline CDR1 and CDR2 sequences are SGHNT and YENEEA. In DNA, the CDR3 is TGTGCCAGCAGCTTAGCCGGGACTAGCGGCCCAGGGGCCCAGTACTTC. As protein: CASSLAGTSGPGAQYF.

CDR3 amino acids: CASSLKLGNTIYF. The CDR3 coding sequence is TGTGCCAGCAGTTTAAAGCTCGGAAACACCATATATTTT. This chain uses TRBV27 with TRBJ1-3; D gene uncertain. CDR3 length: 13 residues. Deletions cut 2 bases from V and 4 bases from J, with 6 bases between. The germline CDR1 and CDR2 sequences are MNHEY and SMNVEV (reference sequence).

This clone has a handful of counts. V and J are TRBV7-6 and TRBJ2-5, with 7 bases identical to TRBD1. Looked up from germline, CDR1 is SGHVS and CDR2 is FNYEAQ. The CDR3 covers 15 residues. The V and J ends lost 1 base and 7 bases, in that order; junction bases with no gene match: 9. In DNA, the CDR3 is TGTGCCAGCAGCTTAGGAGACAGCAACAGGGGGACCCAGTACTTC. This encodes CASSLGDSNRGTQYF. The full variable domain, with the rest looked up from reference TRBV7-6 and TRBJ2-5, is GAGVSQSPRYKVTKRGQDVALRCDPISGHVSLYWYRQALGQGPEFLTYFNYEAQQDKSGLPNDRFSAERPEGSISTLTIQRTEQRDSAMYRCASSLGDSNRGTQYFGPGTRLLVL.

The J gene is TRBJ1-2, the V gene TRBV13; 7 bases map to TRBD1. CDR1 PRHDT and CDR2 FYEKMQ come from the germline V gene (reference sequence). The CDR3 contains 15 residues. V trimming: 2 bases; J trimming: 8 bases; junction bases outside the gene matches: 11. Here the CDR3 DNA reads TGTGCCAGCAGCTTAAAAGGGGGCGCTTGGAGGGGCTACACCTTC. This encodes CASSLKGGAWRGYTF.

This clone was observed a few times. V and J are TRBV9 and TRBJ2-7; 7 bases are shared with TRBD2. CDR1 and CDR2 from the germline V gene are SGDLS and YYNGEE. The CDR3 contains 15 residues. Trimming at V came to 4 bases and at J to 0 bases, leaving 7 bases not matched to a gene. The CDR3 DNA reads TGTGCCAGCAGCAGGGGTGCTAGCGGCTCCTACGAGCAGTACTTC. Residues: CASSRGASGSYEQYF.

This clone appeared a single time. DNA of the CDR3: TGTGCCAGCAGCGGCACAGGGGGGAACACTGAAGCTTTCTTT. Its protein is CASSGTGGNTEAFF. This chain uses TRBV9 with TRBJ1-1; 8 bases line up with TRBD1. J lost 1 base, V lost 3 bases, and 2 bases had no gene match. The CDR3 length is 14 residues. The germline V gene encodes CDR1 SGDLS and CDR2 YYNGEE.

The gene calls are TRBV4-1 and TRBJ2-2; D unclear. The CDR3 spans 13 residues. CDR1 and CDR2 from the germline V gene are MGHRA and YSYEKL. V was cut by 2 bases and J by 7 bases, with 8 bases left in between. The CDR3 here is CASSQWANGELFF. The CDR3 DNA follows: TGCGCCAGCAGCCAATGGGCCAACGGGGAGCTGTTTTTT.

The table lists this clone with a few counts. The chain employs TRBV11-3 and TRBJ2-7; 7 bases map to TRBD1. CDR3 size: 13 residues. J gave up 0 bases and V 5 bases, and 1 base lay outside the gene matches. The germline V gene encodes CDR1 SGHNT and CDR2 YENEEA. CDR3 amino acids: CASSRDSSYEQYF. In DNA form, the CDR3 reads TGTGCCAGCAGCCGGGACAGCTCCTACGAGCAGTACTTC.

This clone was detected only a few times. Within the sample, other DNA sequences also encode this same CDR3. This chain joins TRBV6-5 and TRBJ1-6; unclear D gene. Trimming cost V 0 bases and J 8 bases, with 11 bases left between them. Germline-derived CDR1 and CDR2 are MNHEY and SVGAGI. This CDR3 has 15 residues. CDR3 protein: CASSYSRTGDSPLHF. The CDR3 DNA reads TGTGCCAGCAGTTACTCTCGGACTGGGGATTCACCCCTCCACTTT.